This T cell receptor beta chain emerged from a study of T cell repertoires and leukemia-associated antigens. TCRdb reprocessed the 5' RACE reads with MiXCR, giving one entry per CDR3 protein. This sample has 9,500 to 15,000 distinct CDR3 sequences, with approximately 39% found just once. Of note for this clonotype: No antigen is known for it.

Study outcomes and limitations: The four groups had similar numbers of Vbeta, Jbeta genes and CDR3s.

The CDR3 runs 14 residues. Trimming took off 6 bases at V and 0 bases at J, with 9 bases between the two ends. Per germline, CDR1 MGHDK and CDR2 SYGVNS. This sequence was found in a female donor in good health. The sequencing sample was made of CD3+ T cells sorted from blood and cultured. The chain couples TRBV25-1 to TRBJ1-5; TRBD1 might be the D (5 bases). Here the CDR3 DNA reads TGTGCCAGCAGCGCGGGGGATAGCAATCAGCCCCAGCATTTT. This sequence encodes CASSAGDSNQPQHF.